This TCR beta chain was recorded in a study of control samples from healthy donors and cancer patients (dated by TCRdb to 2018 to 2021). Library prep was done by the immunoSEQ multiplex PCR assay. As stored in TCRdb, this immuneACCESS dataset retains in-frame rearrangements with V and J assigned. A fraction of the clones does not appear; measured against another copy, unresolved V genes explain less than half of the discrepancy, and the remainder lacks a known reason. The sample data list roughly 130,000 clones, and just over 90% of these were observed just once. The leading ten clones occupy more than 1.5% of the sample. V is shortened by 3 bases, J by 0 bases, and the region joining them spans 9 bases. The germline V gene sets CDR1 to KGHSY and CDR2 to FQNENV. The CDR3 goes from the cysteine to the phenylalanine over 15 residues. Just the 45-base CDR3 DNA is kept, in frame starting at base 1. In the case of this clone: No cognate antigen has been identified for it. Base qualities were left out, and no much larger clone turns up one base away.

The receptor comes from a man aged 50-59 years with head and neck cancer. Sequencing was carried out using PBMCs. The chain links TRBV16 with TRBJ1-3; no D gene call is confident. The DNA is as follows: TGTGCCAGCAGCCAGGTTCCCTTCTCTGGAAACACCATATATTTT. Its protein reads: CASSQVPFSGNTIYF.